This T cell receptor beta chain was captured by sequencing in a study of follicular helper T cells after annual influenza vaccination. Study-wide points: ICOS-CD38- cTfh most often held earlier Day 7 ICOS+CD38+ clones.

Clones were sequenced by immunoSEQ multiplex PCR, and TCRdb holds only the in-frame ones, with some missing. The data hold 27,000 or so clones, with roughly 80% observed a single time. Time point denoted: 2014-2015 season, pre-vaccination. Details on this clone: As yet, its antigen is unknown.

This sequence was found in an adult who received the influenza vaccine. Specimen: CXCR5+ CD38- circulating T follicular helper cells from blood, collected on the day of influenza vaccination. Stated subset: circulating Tfh, non-naive CD4+CXCR5+PD-1+ (ICOS+CD38+ or ICOS-CD38-).

DNA for the CDR3: TGTGCCAGCTCACCCAACCCTCCGGCCGGGGGGAAAGGTGATGAGCAGTTCTTC. Its protein is CASSPNPPAGGKGDEQFF. The chain joins TRBV18 to TRBJ2-1, with 7 nucleotides matching TRBD2. The CDR3 runs 18 residues. V shed 3 bases, J shed 8 bases, and the junction held 19 bases outside the gene matches. Per the germline V gene, CDR1 is KGHSH and CDR2 is LQKENI.